The 17 T cell receptor beta chains presented below share a single source sample, sequenced in a study of human T cells and chemical hapten exposure. The sample's time point: patch test 2, 6 weeks after DPC sensitization. Treatment here: therapeutic diphenylcyclopropenone sensitization with weekly scalp DPC. MiXCR, run by TCRdb on the RACE reads, gives a single entry per CDR3 protein. The sample holds tens of thousands of distinct CDR3 sequences, approximately 9% seen once. The sample was whole blood, taken in connection with sensitization to the hapten diphenylcyclopropenone (DPC). The receptors shown here come from a woman aged 45-65 years with alopecia areata. Some clones in this sample may be carry-over from other donors' samples.

This clonotype was seen many times. The V and J genes are TRBV5-4 and TRBJ2-3; TRBD2 is a possible D gene (6 bases). Per germline, CDR1 SGHNT and CDR2 YYREEE (reference sequence). The CDR3 spans 15 residues. V was cut by 0 bases and J by 4 bases, with 12 bases left in between. This chain's CDR3 is CASSLDGSHADTQYF. The CDR3 bases are TGTGCCAGCAGCTTGGACGGGAGCCATGCAGATACGCAGTATTTT.

This chain uses TRBV7-6 with TRBJ2-7, with a weak D call TRBD2 (5 bases). This CDR3 contains 13 residues. The V and J ends lost 5 bases and 2 bases respectively, with 10 bases between them. The V gene's germline CDR1 is SGHVS and CDR2 FNYEAQ. CDR3 amino acids: CASSTPGTYEQYF. CDR3 nucleotides: TGTGCCAGCAGCACGCCCGGGACCTACGAGCAGTACTTC.

This clonotype was counted many times. V and J are TRBV7-8 and TRBJ2-2, with unresolved D. The CDR3 runs 13 residues. Per germline, CDR1 SGHVS and CDR2 FQNEAQ. V was pared by 1 base and J by 6 bases, with 6 bases between. The CDR3 DNA follows: TGTGCCAGCAGCTTAGGTGTGCCCGGGGAGCTGTTTTTT. Protein sequence: CASSLGVPGELFF.

This clonotype was counted ten times or more. The V gene is TRBV11-2, the J gene TRBJ2-7, with TRBD1 as a possible D gene (6 bases). This CDR3 spans 15 amino acids. The V and J ends lost 5 bases and 3 bases respectively, with 17 bases between them. Per germline, CDR1 SGHAT and CDR2 FQNNGV. The CDR3 spells CASSPSRGRGYEQYF. DNA of the CDR3: TGTGCCAGCAGCCCCAGCAGGGGACGGGGCTACGAGCAGTACTTC.

The chain combines TRBV7-9 with TRBJ1-2; maybe TRBD1 (5 bases). V lost 5 bases and J lost 4, with 23 bases in between. Germline-derived CDR1 and CDR2 are SEHNR and FQNEAQ (reference sequence). CDR3 size: 17 residues. In nucleotides, the CDR3 is TGTGCCAGCAGCGGAGGGACGGTTAGGATTTTGGGCTATGGCTACACCTTC. Its protein is CASSGGTVRILGYGYTF. Filled out from reference TRBV7-9 and TRBJ1-2, the complete variable domain reads DTGVSQNPRHKITKRGQNVTFRCDPISEHNRLYWYRQTLGQGPEFLTYFQNEAQLEKSRLLSDRFSAERPKGSFSTLEIQRTEQGDSAMYLCASSGGTVRILGYGYTFGSGTRLTVV.

This clonotype was detected a few times. This chain joins TRBV29-1 and TRBJ2-7; TRBD1 agrees at 9 bases. V dropped 4 bases and J dropped 2; count of bases not matched to a gene: 6. This CDR3 is built from 14 residues. The germline V gene encodes CDR1 SQVTM and CDR2 ANQGSEA. DNA of the CDR3: TGCAGCGTTGCCGGGACAGGGTTCCCCTACGAGCAGTACTTC. It yields the protein CSVAGTGFPYEQYF.

The rearrangement links TRBV6-1 to TRBJ2-1, with a weak D call TRBD2 (6 bases). Looked up from germline, CDR1 is MNHNS and CDR2 is SASEGT. V lost 7 bases, J lost 6 bases, and 19 bases lay in between. The CDR3 runs to 15 residues. The DNA for the CDR3 is TGTGCCAGCAACGAAGGAGGGGCCGGGTCCAATGAGCAGTTCTTC. As protein: CASNEGGAGSNEQFF.

This clonotype was detected many times. This rearrangement joins TRBV20-1 to TRBJ2-1; 8 bases map to TRBD2. Germline V gene lookup returns CDR1 DFQATT and CDR2 SNEGSKA (reference sequence). V was pared by 3 bases and J by 8 bases, with 9 bases of the junction left unmatched. This CDR3 contains 14 residues. DNA for the CDR3: TGCAGTGCTAGTCCCCGGGAGGGCAATGATGAGCAGTTCTTC. Its translation: CSASPREGNDEQFF.

The CDR3 nucleotides are TGTGCCAGTACCTCCATAGGGGTCCTCAATCAGCCCCAGCATTTT. Protein sequence: CASTSIGVLNQPQHF. The rearrangement uses TRBV19 and TRBJ1-5, with a tentative D call TRBD1 (5 bases). Germline CDR1 is LNHDA and CDR2 is SQIVND (reference sequence). The germline V and J ends were trimmed by 7 bases and 3 bases, with 16 bases remaining between them. This CDR3 spans 15 amino acids. Drawing the rest from reference TRBV19 and TRBJ1-5, the complete variable domain is DGGITQSPKYLFRKEGQNVTLSCEQNLNHDAMYWYRQDPGQGLRLIYYSQIVNDFQKGDIAEGYSVSREKKESFPLTVTSAQKNPTAFYLCASTSIGVLNQPQHFGDGTRLSIL.

This clonotype was detected only a few times. This chain uses TRBV12-3 or TRBV12-4 with TRBJ2-7, with 9 bases matching TRBD1. The V gene end was trimmed by 0 bases and the J gene end by 2 bases; junction bases not matched to a gene: 5. The CDR3 length is 16 residues. The CDR3 DNA is TGTGCCAGCAGTTTAGCCCCGACAGGGGGTACCTACGAGCAGTACTTC. It encodes CASSLAPTGGTYEQYF.

This clonotype was counted only a few times. The chain combines TRBV19 with TRBJ2-6, with D uncertain. Germline CDR1 reads LNHDA; CDR2 reads SQIVND (reference sequence). CDR3 length: 14 amino acids. Trimming stripped 2 bases from V and 2 bases from J, with 4 bases between. This CDR3 reads CASSISAGANVLTF. The CDR3 DNA sequence: TGTGCCAGTAGTATAAGCGCTGGGGCCAACGTCCTGACTTTC.

The V gene is TRBV6-1, the J gene TRBJ2-1; 9 nucleotides agree with TRBD1. The V segment lost 3 bases and the J segment 8 bases; nucleotides outside the gene matches: 5. Per germline, CDR1 MNHNS and CDR2 SASEGT. The CDR3 is 14 residues long. In nucleotides, the CDR3 is TGTGCCAGCAGTGAGGGGACAGGGATGGATGAGCAGTTCTTC. This translates into CASSEGTGMDEQFF.

This clonotype was counted between two and nine times. The chain recombines TRBV20-1 with TRBJ2-1; a weak D match, TRBD2 (7 bases). The germline gives CDR1 DFQATT, CDR2 SNEGSKA (reference sequence). V dropped 0 bases and J dropped 10 bases, with 16 bases sitting between them. The CDR3 totals 14 residues. The CDR3 nucleotides read TGCAGTGCTAGAGATTTGTCCAGGGGAGGGGAGCAGTTCTTC. Residues: CSARDLSRGGEQFF.

The chain is built from TRBV6-5 and TRBJ1-6; weak D call: TRBD1 (6 bases). The CDR3 spans 13 residues. CDR1 and CDR2 (germline): MNHEY, SVGAGI. V lost 4 bases and J lost 7, with 8 bases in between. The CDR3 DNA is TGTGCCAGCAGTTCCAGGGGAAATTCACCCCTCCACTTT. It is translated as CASSSRGNSPLHF.

This CDR3 is CASVRGANEQFF. The DNA of the CDR3 is TGTGCCAGCGTCAGGGGAGCAAATGAGCAGTTCTTC. The V call is TRBV6-1, the J call TRBJ2-1; tentative D call: TRBD1 (6 bases). Looked up from germline, CDR1 is MNHNS and CDR2 is SASEGT. The CDR3 consists of 12 residues. Deletions cut 8 bases from V and 7 bases from J, with 12 bases between.

The V gene is TRBV5-1, the J gene TRBJ2-7; TRBD1 agrees at 8 bases. Germline loops: CDR1 SGHRS, CDR2 YFSETQ. J was trimmed by 6 bases and V by 0 bases; bases with no gene match: 5. The CDR3 spans 14 residues. The CDR3 DNA follows: TGCGCCAGCAGCTTGGACAGGGGGTTTAGCGAGCAGTACTTC. Protein product: CASSLDRGFSEQYF.

The table lists this clonotype with a few counts. The rearrangement links TRBV7-9 to TRBJ1-1; D gene uncertain. The CDR3 is made up of 14 amino acids. Germline loops: CDR1 SEHNR, CDR2 FQNEAQ (reference sequence). Trimming took 1 base from V and 6 from J, leaving 12 bases between them. The CDR3 region has the DNA TGTGCCAGCAGCTTAGGGCCCTTGACACCTGAAGCTTTCTTT. It yields the protein CASSLGPLTPEAFF.